This TCR beta chain was sequenced in a study of identical twins. From germline, CDR1 is SGDLS and CDR2 YYNGEE. The ends were cut back, 0 bases at V and 8 bases at J, with 17 bases in the middle. The CDR3 covers 15 residues. Study-wide points: The authors drew conclusions from cross-sectional statistical analysis rather than following the same donors. Beta out-of-frame sequences displayed a weaker excess of sharing between twins. Beta clonotypes that were abundant in cord blood contained fewer insertions, a pattern absent from memory repertoires.

This clonotype was recorded many times. Its matching antigen is unknown. Using its own MiXCR run on the 5' RACE reads, TCRdb lists one record per CDR3 protein. The sample includes 410,000 or so distinct CDR3 sequences, around a sixth of them seen just once. The sequence came from a man over 45 in good health. The sequencing input was naive T cells sorted from blood. The rearrangement links TRBV9 to TRBJ1-2; D unresolved. The CDR3 is CASSVGQAALRGYTF. DNA for the CDR3: TGTGCCAGCAGCGTAGGCCAGGCGGCCTTGCGGGGCTACACCTTC.